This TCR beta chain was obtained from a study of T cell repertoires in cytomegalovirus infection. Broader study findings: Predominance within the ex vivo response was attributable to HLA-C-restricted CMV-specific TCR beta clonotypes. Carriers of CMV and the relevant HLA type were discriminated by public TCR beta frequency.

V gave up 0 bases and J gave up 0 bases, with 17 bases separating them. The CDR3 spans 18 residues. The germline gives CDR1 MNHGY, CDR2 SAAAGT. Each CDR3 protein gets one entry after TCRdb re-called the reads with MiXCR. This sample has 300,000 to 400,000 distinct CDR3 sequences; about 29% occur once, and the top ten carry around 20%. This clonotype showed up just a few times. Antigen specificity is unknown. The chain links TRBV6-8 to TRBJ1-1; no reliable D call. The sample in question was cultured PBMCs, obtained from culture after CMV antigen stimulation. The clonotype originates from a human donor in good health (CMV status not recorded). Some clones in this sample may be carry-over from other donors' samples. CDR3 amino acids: CASSYSMAEPSLNTEAFF. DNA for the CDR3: TGTGCCAGCAGTTACTCGATGGCAGAGCCCAGCCTGAACACTGAAGCTTTCTTT.